What follows are 24 T cell receptor beta chains derived from one specimen sequenced in a study of blood T cell repertoires in COVID-19. Libraries were prepared by immunoSEQ multiplex PCR; TCRdb keeps only in-frame clonotypes and omits some of them. Counted here are some 260,000 clones, about 90% occurring once; the ten biggest clones make up approximately 1.9%. Source material: PBMCs or T cells enriched from blood (not recorded which). The receptor set was obtained from a young woman who had recovered from COVID-19.

The V and J genes are TRBV7-9 and TRBJ2-5; possibly TRBD1 for D (5 bases). Per germline, CDR1 SEHNR and CDR2 FQNEAQ (reference sequence). With 3 bases removed from V and 5 bases from J, the gap between germline ends came to 10 bases. CDR3 length equals 13 residues. The CDR3 nucleotides are TGTGCCAGCAGCTTTACAGGACGGGAGACCCAGTACTTC. Amino acids: CASSFTGRETQYF.

This clone has just one count. The genes are TRBV6-6 and TRBJ1-2; D is unresolved. Germline assignment: CDR1 MNHNY and CDR2 SVGAGI (reference sequence). The CDR3 is made up of 14 amino acids. Trimming took 0 bases from V and 7 from J, leaving 12 bases between them. The CDR3 loop is CASSYSGVKGGYTF. The DNA for the CDR3 is TGTGCCAGCAGTTACTCCGGGGTGAAGGGTGGCTACACCTTC.

The chain uses TRBV28 and TRBJ2-3; 7 nucleotides match TRBD2. This CDR3 has 20 residues. V lost 4 bases and J lost 2; bases outside the gene matches: 21. Germline V gives CDR1 MDHEN, CDR2 SYDVKM. CDR3 in amino acids: CASSSPRDPSGRYNTDTQYF. As DNA, the CDR3 is TGTGCCAGCAGTTCCCCAAGGGACCCTAGCGGACGCTACAACACAGATACGCAGTATTTT. Filled out from reference TRBV28 and TRBJ2-3, the complete variable domain reads DVKVTQSSRYLVKRTGEKVFLECVQDMDHENMFWYRQDPGLGLRLIYFSYDVKMKEKGDIPEGYSVSREKKERFSLILESASTNQTSMYLCASSSPRDPSGRYNTDTQYFGPGTRLTVL.

This clone was counted a single time. V gene TRBV7-2 combines with J gene TRBJ2-3; TRBD2 matches at 9 bases. CDR3 size: 14 residues. The trim removed 3 bases at V and 4 bases at J, leaving 2 bases unmatched. Germline V gene data show CDR1 as SGHTA and CDR2 as FQGNSA. In DNA form, the CDR3 reads TGTGCCAGCAGCTTGGGACTAGCACCAGATACGCAGTATTTT. It yields the protein CASSLGLAPDTQYF.

The chain uses TRBV29-1 and TRBJ2-2, with D tentatively TRBD2 (6 bases). V lost 4 bases and J lost 7, with 13 bases in between. This CDR3 has 13 amino acids. Per the germline V gene, CDR1 is SQVTM and CDR2 is ANQGSEA. The chain's CDR3 is CSVGREYDGELFF. For the CDR3, the DNA is TGCAGCGTTGGTCGGGAGTATGACGGGGAGCTGTTTTTT.

The genes are TRBV14 and TRBJ1-2; 9 bases are shared with TRBD1. The CDR3 consists of 12 residues. Germline V CDR1 and CDR2: SGHDN, FVKESK. V was clipped by 7 bases and J by 6 bases; unmatched bases: 3. The CDR3 reads CASKQGADGYTF. CDR3 nucleotide sequence: TGTGCCAGCAAACAGGGGGCTGATGGCTACACCTTC.

This chain links TRBV5-1 with TRBJ2-1; the D gene is possibly TRBD1 (5 bases). V lost 0 bases and J 10 bases, leaving 11 bases between the germline ends. The CDR3 loop spans 13 amino acids. The germline gives CDR1 SGHRS, CDR2 YFSETQ. The CDR3 DNA reads as TGCGCCAGCAGCTTGGCTGCAGGGAACGAGCAGTTCTTC. Translating gives CASSLAAGNEQFF. Full variable domain (missing parts from reference TRBV5-1 and TRBJ2-1): KAGVTQTPRYLIKTRGQQVTLSCSPISGHRSVSWYQQTPGQGLQFLFEYFSETQRNKGNFPGRFSGRQFSNSRSEMNVSTLELGDSALYLCASSLAAGNEQFFGPGTRLTVL.

The genes are TRBV28 and TRBJ1-1; 7 nucleotides align to TRBD1. The germline V gene encodes CDR1 MDHEN and CDR2 SYDVKM. The CDR3 loop spans 14 amino acids. V trimming: 10 bases; J trimming: 3 bases; junction bases outside the gene matches: 11. CDR3 residues: CAIEGGNAYTEAFF. CDR3 nucleotide sequence: TGTGCCATTGAAGGGGGCAATGCCTACACTGAAGCTTTCTTT.

CDR3 nucleotides: TGCGCCAGCAGCGCCCGGCATGGAGTCGGGGAGCTGTTTTTT. Its translation: CASSARHGVGELFF. J is TRBJ2-2 and V is TRBV4-1; no reliable D call. The ends were cut back, 5 bases at V and 7 bases at J, with 14 bases in the middle. CDR3 length equals 14 residues. Germline values: CDR1 MGHRA, CDR2 YSYEKL.

The J gene is TRBJ2-7, the V gene TRBV10-3; D gene ambiguous. Germline CDR1 and CDR2: ENHRY and SYGVKD. Trimming removed 6 bases from V and 2 bases from J, with 5 bases in between. This CDR3 contains 11 residues. The CDR3, as DNA: TGTGCCATCAGCACGGCCTACGAGCAGTACTTC. Translation: CAISTAYEQYF.

The V and J genes are TRBV11-3 and TRBJ2-1; TRBD2 matches at 7 bases. There are 20 residues in the CDR3. The germline CDR1 and CDR2 sequences are SGHNT and YENEEA. V shed 0 bases, J shed 0 bases, and the junction held 14 bases outside the gene matches. The CDR3 region has the DNA TGTGCCAGCAGCTTAGATCGTTGGGATCGGCGGGGGAGCTCCTACAATGAGCAGTTCTTC. It codes for CASSLDRWDRRGSSYNEQFF.

The chain has TRBV6-6 and TRBJ1-5; D perhaps matches TRBD1 (5 bases). Trimming took off 0 bases at V and 1 base at J, with 7 bases between the two ends. The germline V gene encodes CDR1 MNHNY and CDR2 SVGAGI (reference sequence). This CDR3 spans 15 amino acids. The CDR3 spells CASSYSGQSNQPQHF. In DNA, the CDR3 is TGTGCCAGCAGTTACTCAGGACAAAGCAATCAGCCCCAGCATTTT.

The chain uses TRBV6-5 and TRBJ1-4; D is perhaps TRBD1 (5 bases). There are 14 residues in the CDR3. Trimming pared 6 bases from V and 0 bases from J, leaving 8 bases between. Germline V lookup: CDR1 MNHEY, CDR2 SVGAGI. The CDR3 DNA reads as TGTGCCAGCAGAATGACAGCAACTAATGAAAAACTGTTTTTT. It translates to CASRMTATNEKLFF.

The chain links TRBV18 to TRBJ2-7, with 10 bases aligning to TRBD1. Germline CDR1 reads KGHSH; CDR2 reads LQKENI. This CDR3 spans 15 amino acids. V lost 3 bases and J lost 7; bases outside the gene matches: 9. CDR3 residues: CASSPGRTGGREQYF. The CDR3 DNA sequence: TGTGCCAGCTCACCCGGCCGGACAGGGGGTCGGGAGCAGTACTTC.

The chain has TRBV5-6 and TRBJ2-2; 11 bases agree with TRBD1. Germline lookup yields CDR1 SGHDT and CDR2 YYEEEE. V trimming: 7 bases; J trimming: 2 bases; junction bases outside the gene matches: 4. The CDR3 loop spans 15 amino acids. CDR3 DNA: TGTGCCAGCGGGACAGGGGGAATTAACACCGGGGAGCTGTTTTTT. Amino acid sequence: CASGTGGINTGELFF.

The rearrangement uses TRBV19 and TRBJ1-4; D gene unclear. This CDR3 spans 15 amino acids. The germline V and J ends were trimmed by 5 bases and 8 bases, with 18 bases remaining between them. Per the germline V gene, CDR1 is LNHDA and CDR2 is SQIVND (reference sequence). CDR3 in amino acids: CASSLGGTGMEKLFF. The CDR3, as DNA: TGTGCCAGTAGTTTAGGAGGTACTGGTATGGAAAAACTGTTTTTT.

The chain uses TRBV19 and TRBJ1-5, with D uncertain. With 8 bases removed from V and 2 bases from J, the gap between germline ends came to 19 bases. This CDR3 is built from 16 residues. Per the germline V gene, CDR1 is LNHDA and CDR2 is SQIVND (reference sequence). This CDR3 is CASPPQPGKGNQPQHF. For the CDR3, the DNA is TGTGCCAGTCCTCCCCAGCCCGGGAAGGGCAATCAGCCCCAGCATTTT. The full variable domain, its missing parts supplied by reference TRBV19 and TRBJ1-5, is DGGITQSPKYLFRKEGQNVTLSCEQNLNHDAMYWYRQDPGQGLRLIYYSQIVNDFQKGDIAEGYSVSREKKESFPLTVTSAQKNPTAFYLCASPPQPGKGNQPQHFGDGTRLSIL.

The chain combines TRBV9 with TRBJ2-7; a possible D gene is TRBD1 (6 bases). The CDR3 is 16 amino acids. V lost 0 bases and J lost 2, with 15 bases in between. Germline CDR1 SGDLS, CDR2 YYNGEE. The CDR3 here is CASSVGFRSGAYEQYF. CDR3 DNA sequence: TGTGCCAGCAGCGTAGGATTTCGGTCAGGGGCCTACGAGCAGTACTTC.

V gene TRBV2 combines with J gene TRBJ2-1; a weak D match, TRBD2 (6 bases). CDR1 is SNHLY and CDR2 is FYNNEI in the germline V gene. V shed 5 bases and J shed 5 bases, with 13 bases lying between them. There are 14 residues in the CDR3. The chain's CDR3 is CASSKGLRNNEQFF. The CDR3 DNA is TGTGCCAGCAGTAAGGGACTCAGGAACAATGAGCAGTTCTTC.

This rearrangement joins TRBV9 to TRBJ2-1, with D perhaps TRBD2 (6 bases). Germline loops: CDR1 SGDLS, CDR2 YYNGEE. This CDR3 has 16 residues. V lost 0 bases to trimming and J lost 9 bases, with 19 bases between them. CDR3 amino acids: CASSVAGNRGNGEQFF. For the CDR3, the DNA is TGTGCCAGCAGCGTAGCAGGGAATCGGGGGAATGGTGAGCAGTTCTTC.

The chain is built from TRBV5-1 and TRBJ2-3, with D possibly TRBD2 on 6 matching bases. CDR1 and CDR2 (germline): SGHRS, YFSETQ. CDR3 length: 16 amino acids. Trimming stripped 0 bases from V and 1 base from J, with 12 bases between. The CDR3 region has the DNA TGCGCCAGCAGCTTGGCCTTGGGGGGTGGCACAGATACGCAGTATTTT. Its translation: CASSLALGGGTDTQYF.

The V call is TRBV15, the J call TRBJ1-2; 7 bases map to TRBD1. The V gene's germline CDR1 is LNHNV and CDR2 YYDKDF (reference sequence). The V gene end was trimmed by 5 bases and the J gene end by 1 base; junction bases not matched to a gene: 16. The CDR3 contains 18 residues. The CDR3 is CATSAHRGRGTNNYGYTF. For the CDR3, the DNA is TGTGCCACCAGCGCTCACAGGGGAAGAGGAACCAATAACTATGGCTACACCTTC.

CDR3 nucleotides: TGTGCCAGCAGCATGAGAGCCCCCCCGGGGGAAAGCTATGGCTACACCTTC. Its protein product is CASSMRAPPGESYGYTF. V is TRBV7-8 and J is TRBJ1-2; D is perhaps TRBD1 (5 bases). Germline-derived CDR1 and CDR2 are SGHVS and FQNEAQ. Trimming left V 5 bases short and J 4 bases short, with 23 bases between. The length of the CDR3 is 17 residues. Complete variable domain (other parts from reference TRBV7-8 and TRBJ1-2): GAGVSQSPRYKVAKRGQDVALRCDPISGHVSLFWYQQALGQGPEFLTYFQNEAQLDKSGLPSDRFFAERPEGSVSTLKIQRTQQEDSAVYLCASSMRAPPGESYGYTFGSGTRLTVV.

The chain combines TRBV28 with TRBJ1-1, with 8 bases lining up with TRBD1. Germline V lookup: CDR1 MDHEN, CDR2 SYDVKM. The CDR3 spans 13 residues. With V trimmed by 6 bases and J by 4 bases, 4 bases remained unmatched. CDR3: CASSWTGLTEAFF. In DNA, the CDR3 is TGTGCCAGCAGCTGGACAGGGCTCACTGAAGCTTTCTTT.